The 20 T cell receptor beta chains given below trace back to one sample, sequenced in a study of T cells expressing NK-cell markers. Reanalyzing the 5' RACE reads, TCRdb keeps one entry per CDR3 protein, without DNA. This sample's table has about 430,000 distinct CDR3 sequences. The sample taken for sequencing was blood T cells: a sorted CD56 or NKG2C T cell subset, CD4+ or CD8+ T cells, or bulk PBMC T cells (not recorded which). Every receptor here comes from a woman aged 45-59 years in good health.

V usage is TRBV4-1 and J usage is TRBJ2-4; TCRdb returns TRBD2, unconfirmable since there is no DNA. CDR1 and CDR2 (germline): MGHRA, YSYEKL. The CDR3 contains 14 residues. CDR3 sequence: CASSQEGLANIQYF.

This chain joins TRBV5-1 and TRBJ2-3; the TRBD2 assignment by TCRdb is unverifiable without DNA. From germline, CDR1 is SGHRS and CDR2 YFSETQ. The CDR3 has 16 residues. The CDR3 reads CASSSPSGPRGDTQYF.

The chain recombines TRBV6-6 with TRBJ2-3; the TCRdb call, TRBD1, lacks DNA for checking. From germline, CDR1 is MNHNY and CDR2 SVGAGI (reference sequence). This CDR3 has 16 residues. CDR3 loop: CASTPPGTGSTDTQYF.

This chain links TRBV5-1 with TRBJ1-4; there is no DNA to check the TCRdb D call of TRBD1. CDR1 SGHRS and CDR2 YFSETQ come from the germline V gene. The CDR3 sequence is 14 residues long. The CDR3 spells CASSIQGIQEKLFF.

The genes are TRBV4-1 and TRBJ2-3. Germline V gene data show CDR1 as MGHRA and CDR2 as YSYEKL. This CDR3 is 13 amino acids long. The CDR3 sequence: CASSRVITDTQYF.

The chain is built from TRBV19 and TRBJ1-5; as DNA is missing, the TRBD1 call by TCRdb cannot be tested. Per germline, CDR1 LNHDA and CDR2 SQIVND (reference sequence). CDR3 length equals 15 residues. The chain's CDR3 is CASSPRGGGGQPQHF.

The chain uses TRBV15 and TRBJ1-1; TCRdb's D call of TRBD1 is untestable without DNA. Germline CDR1 LNHNV, CDR2 YYDKDF (reference sequence). The CDR3 runs to 18 residues. CDR3 protein: CATSQSDDRSLRGTEAFF.

The rearrangement joins TRBV11-3 to TRBJ2-5. The CDR3 is made up of 12 amino acids. The germline CDR1 and CDR2 sequences are SGHNT and YENEEA. The CDR3 is CASSFWGETQYF.

V usage is TRBV6-1 and J usage is TRBJ1-2; TCRdb reports TRBD1, a call that lacks DNA to check it against. The CDR3 runs 13 residues. Germline V gene sequence: CDR1 MNHNS, CDR2 SASEGT. The CDR3 is CASSEVQGGRYTF.

The rearrangement links TRBV24-1 to TRBJ2-2; TCRdb proposes TRBD2, but this gene call is untestable without DNA. The germline V gene has CDR1 KGHDR and CDR2 SFDVKD. The CDR3 is made up of 16 amino acids. CDR3 sequence: CATSASGRIDTGELFF.

CDR3 sequence: CASGTNIFVAYGYTF. The chain has TRBV12-5 and TRBJ1-2. The CDR3 consists of 15 residues. Germline V gives CDR1 LGHNT, CDR2 FRNRAP.

The chain couples TRBV5-6 to TRBJ1-1; lacking DNA, the TRBD1 call made by TCRdb goes unchecked. This CDR3 has 18 residues. Germline loops: CDR1 SGHDT, CDR2 YYEEEE. The CDR3 protein is CATYPMQGDGRLFPEAFF.

This rearrangement joins TRBV20-1 to TRBJ1-1. Per the germline V gene, CDR1 is DFQATT and CDR2 is SNEGSKA (reference sequence). CDR3 length equals 14 residues. CDR3 region: CSARDQGWGTEAFF.

The chain links TRBV10-3 to TRBJ2-1; TCRdb proposes TRBD2, but this gene call is untestable without DNA. CDR1 is ENHRY, CDR2 SYGVKD, per germline. The length of the CDR3 is 18 residues. CDR3 in amino acids: CAISETRLAGDRNNEQFF.

V is TRBV5-1 and J is TRBJ2-3; TCRdb's D gene call, TRBD1, goes unchecked for lack of DNA. The CDR3 consists of 13 residues. Germline V lookup: CDR1 SGHRS, CDR2 YFSETQ. The CDR3 reads CANDRGRTDTQYF. Complete variable domain (other parts from reference TRBV5-1 and TRBJ2-3): KAGVTQTPRYLIKTRGQQVTLSCSPISGHRSVSWYQQTPGQGLQFLFEYFSETQRNKGNFPGRFSGRQFSNSRSEMNVSTLELGDSALYLCANDRGRTDTQYFGPGTRLTVL.

The rearrangement links TRBV5-1 to TRBJ2-7; TCRdb returns TRBD2, unconfirmable since there is no DNA. This CDR3 contains 14 residues. Germline V gives CDR1 SGHRS, CDR2 YFSETQ. The CDR3 is CASSLAGGGYEQYF.

The chain is built from TRBV20-1 and TRBJ1-2. This CDR3 spans 11 amino acids. Germline V gene data show CDR1 as DFQATT and CDR2 as SNEGSKA (reference sequence). This CDR3 is CSARRGDGYTF.

This sequence joins TRBV7-2 and TRBJ1-6; the TRBD1 assignment by TCRdb is unverifiable without DNA. CDR3 length equals 15 residues. The V gene's germline CDR1 is SGHTA and CDR2 FQGNSA. The CDR3: CASSLEGDVISPLHF.

The chain employs TRBV7-2 and TRBJ2-5; no DNA is available, so the TRBD2 call from TCRdb remains unchecked. The CDR3 loop spans 13 amino acids. The germline gives CDR1 SGHTA, CDR2 FQGNSA. This chain's CDR3 is CASSQDFQETQYF.

The V and J genes are TRBV11-2 and TRBJ2-1; no DNA is available, so the TRBD2 call from TCRdb remains unchecked. CDR1 and CDR2 (germline): SGHAT, FQNNGV. The CDR3 sequence is 18 residues long. CDR3: CASRRPGLAGGPGNEQFF.